This TCR beta chain comes out of a study of response to subunit inactivated influenza vaccine. This clonotype was counted between two and nine times. Antigen: not known. TCRdb called the RT-PCR reads again in MiXCR, with one record for every CDR3 protein. The table shows around 580,000 distinct CDR3 sequences, with roughly 12% occurring only once. Points from the study as a whole: Authors suggested few new T cells are recruited by each seasonal influenza vaccination.

This CDR3 is built from 17 residues. Germline trimming cut 7 bases from V and 3 bases from J; bases unmatched to any gene: 12. CDR1 and CDR2 from the germline V gene are MGHRA and YSYEKL. The chain couples TRBV4-1 to TRBJ2-3, with TRBD2 matching over 11 bases. The sequence was collected from a man over 45 who received an inactivated influenza vaccine. The specimen comprised PBMCs from blood, sampled on the day of vaccination. CDR3 residues: CASTLTLAGVKTDTQYF. The CDR3 DNA reads as TGCGCCAGCACCCTGACACTAGCGGGAGTGAAAACAGATACGCAGTATTTT.